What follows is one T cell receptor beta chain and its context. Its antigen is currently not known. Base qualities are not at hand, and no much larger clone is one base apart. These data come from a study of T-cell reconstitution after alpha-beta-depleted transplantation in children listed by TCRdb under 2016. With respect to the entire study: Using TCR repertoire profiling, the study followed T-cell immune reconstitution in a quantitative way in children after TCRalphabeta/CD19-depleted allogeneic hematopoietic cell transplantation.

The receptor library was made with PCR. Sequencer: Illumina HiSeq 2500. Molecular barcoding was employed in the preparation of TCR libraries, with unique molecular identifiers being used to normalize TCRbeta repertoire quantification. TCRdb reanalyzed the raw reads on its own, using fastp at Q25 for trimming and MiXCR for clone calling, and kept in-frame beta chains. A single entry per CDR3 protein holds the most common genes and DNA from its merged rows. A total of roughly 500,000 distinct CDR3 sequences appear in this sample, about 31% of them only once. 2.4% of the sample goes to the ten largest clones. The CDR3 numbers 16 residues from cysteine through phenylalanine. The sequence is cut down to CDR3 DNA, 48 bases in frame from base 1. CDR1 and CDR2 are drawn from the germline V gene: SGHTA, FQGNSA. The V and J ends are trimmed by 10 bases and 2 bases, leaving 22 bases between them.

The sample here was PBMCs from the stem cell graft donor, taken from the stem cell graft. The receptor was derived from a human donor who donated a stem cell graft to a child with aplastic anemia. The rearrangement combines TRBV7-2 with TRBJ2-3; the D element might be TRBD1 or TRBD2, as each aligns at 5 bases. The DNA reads TGTGCCACTGGGAAACTCGGGACCACTTTCACAGATACGCAGTATTTT. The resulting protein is CATGKLGTTFTDTQYF.